This entry lists 27 T cell receptor beta chains sequenced from one sample in a study of CD8 T cells in Susac syndrome. About 0.5 to 1 ug RNA was reverse transcribed with random hexamers. TCRdb analysed the immunoSEQ multiplex PCR reads with MiXCR anew, one entry per CDR3 protein. The sample lists over 130,000 distinct CDR3 sequences; roughly 96% were seen once. What was sequenced was CD4+ T cells from PBMCs. These receptors were taken from a human donor with multiple sclerosis.

The chain couples TRBV5-1 to TRBJ2-1; tentative D call: TRBD2 (5 bases). The CDR3 spans 14 residues. From germline, CDR1 is SGHRS and CDR2 YFSETQ. V was clipped by 8 bases and J by 1 base, with 13 bases between them. The CDR3 bases are TGCGCCAGTCGGGTGGGAGAGTCCTACAATGAGCAGTTCTTC. It specifies CASRVGESYNEQFF.

V is TRBV11-2 and J is TRBJ1-1; D gene uncertain. The V end lost 2 bases, the J end lost 2 bases, and 6 bases lay between the germline ends. CDR1 is SGHAT and CDR2 is FQNNGV in the germline V gene. The length of the CDR3 is 13 residues. The CDR3 nucleotides read TGTGCCAGCAGCTTAAAACAAAACACTGAAGCTTTCTTT. This sequence encodes CASSLKQNTEAFF.

V and J are TRBV15 and TRBJ2-7, with D hard to call. Germline V gene lookup returns CDR1 LNHNV and CDR2 YYDKDF (reference sequence). This CDR3 contains 12 residues. The germline V and J ends were trimmed by 4 bases and 2 bases, with 6 bases remaining between them. CDR3 in amino acids: CATSNTAYEQYF. CDR3 nucleotide sequence: TGTGCCACCAGCAACACCGCCTACGAGCAGTACTTC.

V gene TRBV20-1 combines with J gene TRBJ2-1; 10 nucleotides line up with TRBD2. With V trimmed by 0 bases and J by 3 bases, 5 bases remained unmatched. The CDR3 has 16 residues. Germline V lookup: CDR1 DFQATT, CDR2 SNEGSKA (reference sequence). The CDR3 region has the DNA TGCAGTGCTAGAGATGGAGCGGGGGGGGTCTACAATGAGCAGTTCTTC. Translation: CSARDGAGGVYNEQFF.

V usage is TRBV4-2 and J usage is TRBJ1-6; D is unclear. This CDR3 spans 15 amino acids. V was pared by 0 bases and J by 7 bases, with 10 bases between. CDR1 is LGHNA, CDR2 YNFKEQ, per germline. The DNA for the CDR3 is TGTGCCAGCAGCCAAGATTACCGCTCGAATTCACCCCTCCACTTT. Translating it yields CASSQDYRSNSPLHF.

In this sample, this clonotype turned up once. The rearrangement joins TRBV19 to TRBJ1-1; D ambiguous. The length of the CDR3 is 14 residues. Germline CDR1 is LNHDA and CDR2 is SQIVND (reference sequence). V was pared by 10 bases and J by 6 bases, with 21 bases between. The CDR3 protein is CATKATVRVSEAFF. CDR3 in DNA: TGTGCCACTAAGGCCACCGTAAGGGTCTCTGAAGCTTTCTTT.

The chain combines TRBV29-1 with TRBJ1-1, with D maybe TRBD1 (6 bases). The germline V gene has CDR1 SQVTM and CDR2 ANQGSEA. V lost 6 bases and J 1 base, leaving 12 bases between the germline ends. The CDR3 covers 13 residues. DNA for the CDR3: TGCAGCGTGGCTGGACAGCCGAACACTGAAGCTTTCTTT. Residues: CSVAGQPNTEAFF.

This chain links TRBV3-1 with TRBJ2-5; 10 nucleotides match TRBD2. Trimming at V came to 3 bases and at J to 5 bases, leaving 3 bases not matched to a gene. Germline CDR1 is LGHDT and CDR2 is YNNKEL (reference sequence). The CDR3 covers 14 residues. The CDR3 sequence is CASSHGTSAETQYF. The DNA for the CDR3 is TGTGCCAGCAGCCACGGGACTAGCGCCGAGACCCAGTACTTC.

J is TRBJ1-5 and V is TRBV29-1; D is undetermined. Trimming took off 5 bases at V and 4 bases at J, with 15 bases between the two ends. Germline-derived CDR1 and CDR2 are SQVTM and ANQGSEA. The CDR3 has 14 amino acids. The CDR3 nucleotides read TGCAGCGTTTTAGCGGGAGGCGTTAATCAGCCCCAGCATTTT. Amino acid sequence: CSVLAGGVNQPQHF.

The chain couples TRBV14 to TRBJ1-4; 8 nucleotides agree with TRBD1. The CDR3 has 14 amino acids. In germline, CDR1 is SGHDN, CDR2 FVKESK. Germline trimming cut 8 bases from V and 7 bases from J; bases unmatched to any gene: 9. CDR3 protein: CASSSDRVREKLFF. CDR3 DNA: TGTGCCAGCTCTTCGGACAGGGTGCGTGAAAAACTGTTTTTT.

This chain connects TRBV15 to TRBJ1-4; the D is unclear. Trimming took 5 bases from V and 0 from J, leaving 13 bases between them. In germline, CDR1 is LNHNV, CDR2 YYDKDF (reference sequence). The CDR3 consists of 16 residues. The CDR3 sequence: CATSSTHGATNEKLFF. In DNA, the CDR3 is TGTGCCACCAGCTCGACCCACGGAGCAACTAATGAAAAACTGTTTTTT.

The V and J genes are TRBV6-2 or TRBV6-3 and TRBJ2-7, with TRBD2 identical over 11 bases. CDR3 length: 15 amino acids. CDR1 MNHEY and CDR2 SVGEGT come from the germline V gene. Losses at the gene ends were 6 bases for V and 7 bases for J; bases not matched to a gene: 11. The CDR3 DNA is TGTGCCAGCAGCCCCGGAACTAGCGGGGGCTGGGAGCAGTACTTC. This translates into CASSPGTSGGWEQYF.

CDR3 DNA: TGTGCCAGCTCACCTCCAGTAGGGTCCCCCGGTCAGCCCCAGCATTTT. It yields the protein CASSPPVGSPGQPQHF. The rearrangement joins TRBV18 to TRBJ1-5; no definite D call. CDR1 KGHSH and CDR2 LQKENI come from the germline V gene. V dropped 3 bases and J dropped 6 bases, with 18 bases sitting between them. CDR3 length: 16 amino acids.

The chain is built from TRBV24-1 and TRBJ2-7; 8 bases align to TRBD1. V dropped 4 bases and J dropped 3; count of bases not matched to a gene: 4. CDR3 size: 14 residues. CDR1 KGHDR and CDR2 SFDVKD come from the germline V gene. The CDR3 region is CATSDRDRYYEQYF. The CDR3 DNA follows: TGTGCCACCAGTGACCGGGACAGGTACTACGAGCAGTACTTC.

J is TRBJ1-3 and V is TRBV5-4; 9 bases are a match to TRBD1. The CDR3 is made up of 14 amino acids. J gave up 8 bases and V 4 bases, and 7 bases lay outside the gene matches. From germline, CDR1 is SGHNT and CDR2 YYREEE (reference sequence). The CDR3 DNA sequence: TGTGCCAGCAGCCCCGGGACAGGGCGAGACACCATATATTTT. Translated: CASSPGTGRDTIYF.

The count of this clonotype is one. The chain carries TRBV5-1 and TRBJ2-1; 7 nucleotides align to TRBD2. Germline values: CDR1 SGHRS, CDR2 YFSETQ. V lost 0 bases, J lost 6 bases, and 9 bases stayed unmatched. The CDR3 runs 16 residues. CDR3 loop: CASSLGREMPSNEQFF. The CDR3 nucleotides are TGCGCCAGCAGCTTGGGGCGGGAGATGCCTTCCAATGAGCAGTTCTTC.

The chain carries TRBV5-6 and TRBJ2-5; 11 nucleotides align to TRBD1. The CDR3 contains 19 residues. V lost 2 bases and J lost 5; bases outside the gene matches: 17. Germline V gives CDR1 SGHDT, CDR2 YYEEEE. The CDR3 reads CASSFFYRTGGGYRETQYF. The CDR3 nucleotides are TGTGCCAGCAGCTTTTTCTATCGGACAGGGGGCGGGTATAGGGAGACCCAGTACTTC.

The chain joins TRBV30 to TRBJ2-3, with 8 bases fitting TRBD2. Germline CDR1 and CDR2: GTSNPN and SVGIG (reference sequence). Germline trimming cut 2 bases from V and 4 bases from J; bases unmatched to any gene: 5. This CDR3 is 14 amino acids long. CDR3 DNA: TGTGCCTGGAGTACCGGGGGGGCCGCAGATACGCAGTATTTT. This gives the protein CAWSTGGAADTQYF.

V is TRBV12-3 or TRBV12-4 and J is TRBJ2-6; D gene uncertain. This CDR3 has 14 amino acids. Between the trimmed V and J ends, which lost 5 bases and 4 bases, there was a span of 9 bases. CDR3 residues: CASSLRAGANVLTF. The CDR3, as DNA: TGTGCCAGCAGTCTTCGGGCGGGGGCCAACGTCCTGACTTTC.

The chain carries TRBV29-1 and TRBJ2-1; 7 bases agree with TRBD1. This CDR3 contains 11 residues. Germline CDR1 SQVTM, CDR2 ANQGSEA. V lost 8 bases and J lost 7; bases outside the gene matches: 5. CDR3 loop: CSLGQVNEQFF. The CDR3 DNA follows: TGCAGCCTTGGACAGGTAAATGAGCAGTTCTTC.

The chain uses TRBV24-1 and TRBJ1-5; D possibly corresponds to TRBD1 (5 bases). CDR1 KGHDR and CDR2 SFDVKD come from the germline V gene. This CDR3 contains 15 residues. V lost 2 bases and J lost 0, with 7 bases in between. In DNA, the CDR3 is TGTGCCACCAGTGATTCGGGACTTAGCAATCAGCCCCAGCATTTT. Protein product: CATSDSGLSNQPQHF.

The chain uses TRBV28 and TRBJ2-7; D gene uncertain. With 7 bases removed from V and 1 base from J, the gap between germline ends came to 14 bases. CDR1 and CDR2 (germline): MDHEN, SYDVKM. The CDR3 totals 14 residues. DNA for the CDR3: TGTGCCAGCACCATAGGTGGACGGTCCTACGAGCAGTACTTC. Translating it yields CASTIGGRSYEQYF.

The rearrangement links TRBV6-5 to TRBJ2-7; D call uncertain. The CDR3 covers 18 residues. Germline lookup yields CDR1 MNHEY and CDR2 SVGAGI. The V end was cut by 5 bases, the J end by 3 bases, with 26 bases between. In DNA form, the CDR3 reads TGTGCCAGCAGTAACGGTTTGGCCTTCGGCTCGAACGTCTACGAGCAGTACTTC. Translated: CASSNGLAFGSNVYEQYF.

This chain joins TRBV20-1 and TRBJ1-6; D call uncertain. The V gene lost 1 base and the J gene lost 4 bases, with 5 bases spanning the gap. This CDR3 is 13 amino acids long. Germline V CDR1 and CDR2: DFQATT, SNEGSKA (reference sequence). The CDR3 DNA follows: TGCAGTGCTAGAGCGGATTATAATTCACCCCTCCACTTT. Translation: CSARADYNSPLHF.

This chain uses TRBV7-2 with TRBJ1-2; D is uncertain. Germline V gives CDR1 SGHTA, CDR2 FQGNSA. The CDR3 covers 13 residues. Trimming cost V 6 bases and J 4 bases, with 12 bases left between them. The CDR3 region is CASSHDNVYGYTF. Here the CDR3 DNA reads TGTGCCAGCAGTCACGACAATGTCTATGGCTACACCTTC.

The chain links TRBV29-1 to TRBJ1-1; 7 bases are a match to TRBD1. This CDR3 has 12 residues. With V trimmed by 6 bases and J by 5 bases, 6 bases remained unmatched. Germline V gene data show CDR1 as SQVTM and CDR2 as ANQGSEA. The CDR3 is CSVGDRVTEAFF. The CDR3 DNA reads as TGCAGCGTCGGTGACAGGGTAACTGAAGCTTTCTTT.

This chain joins TRBV27 and TRBJ2-1, with D unresolved. Trimming shortened V by 2 bases and J by 0 bases, and 8 bases separated the two germline ends. Germline V lookup: CDR1 MNHEY, CDR2 SMNVEV (reference sequence). This CDR3 is 15 amino acids long. CDR3 amino acids: CASSLNSYSYNEQFF. The CDR3 DNA follows: TGTGCCAGCAGTTTAAACAGCTACTCCTACAATGAGCAGTTCTTC.